Following are 16 T cell receptor beta chains from one sample sequenced in a study of blood T cell repertoires in COVID-19. TCRdb keeps only in-frame clones here, not all; method: immunoSEQ multiplex PCR. The sample has 240,000 or so clones; about 70% are singletons. Sequenced: peripheral blood. Receptors originate from a woman older than 75 with acute or convalescent COVID-19.

The chain employs TRBV7-2 and TRBJ2-2, with a weak D call TRBD1 (5 bases). Per germline, CDR1 SGHTA and CDR2 FQGNSA. The CDR3 has 16 residues. V gave up 0 bases and J gave up 2 bases, with 10 bases separating them. The CDR3 sequence is CASSLAAGLNTGELFF. Here the CDR3 DNA reads TGTGCCAGCAGCTTAGCGGCAGGGCTCAACACCGGGGAGCTGTTTTTT.

The chain joins TRBV19 to TRBJ1-1; 11 bases fit TRBD1. The CDR3 extends over 15 amino acids. V trimming: 5 bases; J trimming: 4 bases; junction bases outside the gene matches: 6. Per the germline V gene, CDR1 is LNHDA and CDR2 is SQIVND (reference sequence). The CDR3 region has the DNA TGTGCCAGTAGTGCATACGGACAGGGGGCCACTGAAGCTTTCTTT. Its protein product is CASSAYGQGATEAFF.

This chain connects TRBV2 to TRBJ2-5, with TRBD2 matching over 10 bases. Germline CDR1 reads SNHLY; CDR2 reads FYNNEI. Unmatched junction bases numbered 8, after V lost 3 bases and J lost 4 bases. The CDR3 totals 16 residues. This CDR3 is CASSEEAGGDGETQYF. As DNA, the CDR3 is TGTGCCAGCAGTGAGGAAGCGGGGGGGGACGGAGAGACCCAGTACTTC.

The J gene is TRBJ2-6, the V gene TRBV5-1, with 7 bases identical to TRBD2. Germline V lookup: CDR1 SGHRS, CDR2 YFSETQ. There are 18 residues in the CDR3. The ends lost 0 bases at V and 0 bases at J; junction bases unmatched: 6. Written as DNA, the CDR3 is TGCGCCAGCAGCTTGGCCGTGGGAGGGAGCTCTGGGGCCAACGTCCTGACTTTC. It translates to CASSLAVGGSSGANVLTF.

V usage is TRBV7-9 and J usage is TRBJ1-1, with 8 bases aligning to TRBD1. The germline V gene has CDR1 SEHNR and CDR2 FQNEAQ (reference sequence). V trimming: 4 bases; J trimming: 4 bases; junction bases outside the gene matches: 5. The CDR3 runs 14 residues. CDR3 nucleotide sequence: TGTGCCAGCAGCTCTCAGGGGGCGCGCACTGAAGCTTTCTTT. This translates into CASSSQGARTEAFF.

The chain has TRBV7-2 and TRBJ2-7; D may be TRBD1 (6 bases). V was cut by 6 bases and J by 0 bases, with 15 bases left in between. Germline V CDR1 and CDR2: SGHTA, FQGNSA. The CDR3 is 15 residues long. The CDR3 sequence is CASSDTGPSSYEQYF. The CDR3 DNA is TGTGCCAGCAGTGATACAGGGCCCAGCTCCTACGAGCAGTACTTC.

This clone showed up just a few times. The J gene is TRBJ1-3, the V gene TRBV19; TRBD1 matches 7 bases. Germline assignment: CDR1 LNHDA and CDR2 SQIVND (reference sequence). J was trimmed by 3 bases and V by 5 bases; bases with no gene match: 4. The CDR3 has 14 residues. The CDR3 reads CASSSGTVGNTIYF. CDR3 in DNA: TGTGCCAGTAGTTCCGGGACAGTTGGAAACACCATATATTTT.

This clone was observed a handful of times. The chain has TRBV5-1 and TRBJ1-4, with 8 bases lining up with TRBD1. CDR1 is SGHRS, CDR2 YFSETQ, per germline. The length of the CDR3 is 15 residues. Losses at the gene ends were 3 bases for V and 8 bases for J; bases not matched to a gene: 9. CDR3 in amino acids: CASSSGQGGWEKLFF. The CDR3 bases are TGCGCCAGCAGCTCCGGACAGGGAGGGTGGGAAAAACTGTTTTTT.

The chain couples TRBV2 to TRBJ2-5, with D tentatively TRBD2 (6 bases). CDR3 length: 13 residues. CDR1 SNHLY and CDR2 FYNNEI come from the germline V gene. V dropped 3 bases and J dropped 8 bases, with 13 bases sitting between them. The CDR3 here is CASSEVEGGTQYF. The CDR3 coding sequence is TGTGCCAGCAGTGAGGTGGAGGGAGGTACCCAGTACTTC.

This chain links TRBV7-2 with TRBJ2-4, with TRBD2 as a possible D gene (5 bases). The V gene's germline CDR1 is SGHTA and CDR2 FQGNSA. Trimming took 1 base from V and 0 from J, leaving 10 bases between them. The CDR3 runs to 16 residues. The CDR3 region is CASSLGLALAKNIQYF. The CDR3 bases are TGTGCCAGCAGCTTAGGTCTAGCTCTAGCCAAAAACATTCAGTACTTC.

The chain is built from TRBV6-1 and TRBJ1-4; D possibly corresponds to TRBD1 (6 bases). CDR3 length: 15 amino acids. Trimming cost V 1 base and J 2 bases, with 8 bases left between them. The germline V gene encodes CDR1 MNHNS and CDR2 SASEGT. CDR3 DNA sequence: TGTGCCAGCAGTGAAGGGACAGTTACTAATGAAAAACTGTTTTTT. Translated: CASSEGTVTNEKLFF.

This clone is a singleton in its sample. The chain links TRBV6-4 to TRBJ2-1; 14 bases match TRBD2. The CDR3 runs 16 residues. Germline V gene data show CDR1 as MRHNA and CDR2 as SNTAGT. J was trimmed by 2 bases and V by 3 bases; bases with no gene match: 0. The CDR3 loop reads CASSEGLAGAYNEQFF. CDR3 bases: TGTGCCAGCAGTGAGGGACTAGCGGGAGCCTACAATGAGCAGTTCTTC.

The genes are TRBV6-5 and TRBJ2-1; tentative D call: TRBD1 (6 bases). Trimming removed 6 bases at V and 8 bases at J, with 20 bases between. CDR3 length: 15 amino acids. The germline V gene encodes CDR1 MNHEY and CDR2 SVGAGI. CDR3 sequence reads: CASSVQGYDPYEQFF. CDR3 DNA: TGTGCCAGCAGCGTTCAGGGGTACGACCCCTATGAGCAGTTCTTC.

The genes are TRBV5-1 and TRBJ2-3; 8 bases agree with TRBD2. Germline lookup yields CDR1 SGHRS and CDR2 YFSETQ. V lost 7 bases to trimming and J lost 6 bases; unmatched junction nucleotides: 10. The CDR3 loop spans 14 amino acids. The CDR3 sequence: CASAIAGPVDTQYF. The CDR3 DNA sequence: TGCGCCAGCGCGATAGCGGGGCCGGTGGATACGCAGTATTTT.

The rearrangement links TRBV5-1 to TRBJ2-1; D gene uncertain. The CDR3 sequence is 17 residues long. CDR1 and CDR2 from the germline V gene are SGHRS and YFSETQ. The V and J ends lost 2 bases and 6 bases respectively, with 21 bases between them. The CDR3 DNA reads as TGCGCCAGCAGCTTATATGCTAGAACGGCCCTTGGCAATGAGCAGTTCTTC. This encodes CASSLYARTALGNEQFF.

CDR3 sequence (DNA): TGTGCCAGCTGGACAGGGAACTATGGCTACACCTTC. This codes for CASWTGNYGYTF. The chain joins TRBV6-5 to TRBJ1-2; 8 bases align to TRBD1. Germline CDR1 MNHEY, CDR2 SVGAGI. The CDR3 totals 12 residues. The V segment lost 8 bases and the J segment 2 bases; nucleotides outside the gene matches: 1.